This T cell receptor (beta chain) was documented in a study of T-cell memory formation after mild COVID-19. MiXCR, run by TCRdb on the 5' RACE reads, gives a single entry per CDR3 protein. The sample includes about 430,000 distinct CDR3 sequences, 20% to 25% of them seen just once. The junction had 11 bases not matched to a gene; V was cut back by 8 bases and J by 5 bases. Germline loops: CDR1 SGHVS, CDR2 FQNEAQ. This CDR3 spans 16 amino acids. The sequencing input was PBMCs or a T cell subset sorted from them (not recorded which). This sequence originates from an adult woman who had mild COVID-19 (a few samples of this study predate the infection). Cell type and time point are not known. The chain carries TRBV7-8 and TRBJ2-2; 10 nucleotides line up with TRBD1. CDR3 loop: CASSFLGQGSTGELFF. The CDR3 DNA is TGTGCCAGCTCTTTTCTGGGACAGGGGTCGACCGGGGAGCTGTTTTTT. Full variable domain (remainder filled in from reference TRBV7-8 and TRBJ2-2): GAGVSQSPRYKVAKRGQDVALRCDPISGHVSLFWYQQALGQGPEFLTYFQNEAQLDKSGLPSDRFFAERPEGSVSTLKIQRTQQEDSAVYLCASSFLGQGSTGELFFGEGSRLTVL.